This TCR beta chain was sequenced in a study of shared clonotypes between healthy human individuals. Study context: A few men and a couple of women, aged 18 to 49, were donors.

This clone was seen only a few times. This CDR3 is built from 16 residues. Execution of the assay was at deep level. When replicate PCRs were run on unsorted PBMC, they used 300 ng DNA, 25,000 to 35,000 T cell genomes. What was sequenced on ten immunoSEQ deep assay plates was unsorted PBMC DNA. Measured with immunoSEQ multiplex PCR; TCRdb has only the in-frame clones, and not every one. This table has 450,000 to 650,000 clones, around three quarters appearing once. This chain uses TRBV21-1 with TRBJ2-3; TRBD2 is taken as the D call from the table, unchecked against the DNA. TRBV21-1 corresponds to a pseudogene. Material for sequencing was PBMCs. The TCR comes from a woman aged 40 to 50 in good health. Some clones in this sample may be carry-over from other donors' samples. CDR3: CASPVGREGITDTQYF. In DNA, the CDR3 is TGTGCCAGCCCCGTAGGGCGGGAGGGAATCACAGATACGCAGTATTTT.